This T cell receptor (beta chain) was captured by sequencing in a study of PD-1 blockade in classical Hodgkin lymphoma (dated by TCRdb to between 2020 and 2021). About the investigation overall: Nivolumab dosing was 3 mg/kg intravenously every 2 weeks, continuing until either disease progression or unacceptable toxicity. A peripheral blood immune signature of response to PD-1 blockade in classical Hodgkin lymphoma was defined using TCR beta sequencing and CyTOF.

V has 5 bases trimmed and J has 4 bases trimmed; junction bases matching no gene number 12. The CDR3, from cysteine to phenylalanine, totals 16 residues. Kept here is only the CDR3 DNA, which spans 48 bases and is read in frame from base 1. CDR1 and CDR2 are drawn from the germline V gene (reference sequence): MNHEY, SMNVEV. The full study reports these points: A significant rise by C4D1 was seen in CD4+ but not CD8+ TCR diversity (p=0.0027 vs p=0.16), with the rise being most apparent in complete responders (p=0.02). Lower diversity was observed in patients in whom nivolumab was started less than 1 year after ASCT, and these patients were excluded from later analyses so that confounding by immune reconstitution would be avoided. Among trial patients, those achieving complete response had baseline diversity similar to that of newly diagnosed patients, while diversity was significantly lower in partial responders and progressors. Baseline TCR diversity was reported as lower in newly diagnosed patients than in healthy donors, and lower still in relapsed/refractory patients. The study was limited to a single clinical trial cohort, and causes of repertoire differences, possibly disease activity or prior therapy, remained undefined.

This clone was recorded once. It lacks a known antigen. Base quality data are lacking; no much larger clone is found one base away. What the time point label conveys for this sample: cycle 2 day 1 (C2D1) of nivolumab. Every trial patient had relapsed following autologous stem cell transplantation, and prior brentuximab vedotin exposure was what differed among cohorts A, B and C. The trial cohort comprised 56 patients with relapsed/refractory classical Hodgkin lymphoma whose best overall responses were complete response, partial response or progressive disease. Trial patients were treated with single-agent nivolumab in the multi-cohort phase II CheckMate 205 trial. Best overall response was determined by an independent review committee according to the 2007 International Working Group response criteria. Trial PBMCs were collected immediately before nivolumab initiation (C1D1) and during therapy at cycle 2 day 1 and cycle 4 day 1. Peripheral blood was collected in 8 mL Vacutainer Cell Preparation Tubes, from which PBMCs were isolated by centrifugation and then cryopreserved.

The Qiagen DNeasy kit was used to extract genomic DNA from unsorted PBMCs and from the negatively selected CD4+ and CD8+ fractions. TCR beta CDR3 regions were amplified by immunoSEQ multiplex PCR using primers annealing to V and J segments. A synthetic immune receptor repertoire was used to minimize amplification bias, and any residual bias was removed computationally once sequencing was done. The paper's data handling went like this. Repertoire diversity was quantified as the Shannon entropy index using custom Python scripts. The unsorted, CD4+ and CD8+ repertoires were each analyzed separately, with the exception of combined analyses, where CD4+ and CD8+ sequences were merged in silico. Clonal expansion was defined as at least a 2-fold frequency increase after treatment relative to C1D1, with a pseudocount of 0.5 for undetected baseline clones. Clones with 0 or 1 copy at C1D1 were classified as singleton clones, and clones with 2 or more copies were classified as non-singleton clones. Clones expanded in unsorted samples were labelled as CD4+, CD8+ or unknown by matching protein sequences in sorted samples from the same patient. Wilcoxon tests were applied to paired samples to test diversity changes from C1D1 to C4D1. TCRdb carries this immuneACCESS record with in-frame sequences only. Its versions omit some clonotypes, under half of them owing to an unresolved V gene in the studies checked, with the rest unexplained. For V, J and clone size, that table is used; D and trimming come from the DNA. This sample gives over 50,000 clones in total; about two thirds of them show up just once. The ten largest make up more than 12% of the sample.

This clonotype was obtained from a human donor with classical Hodgkin lymphoma. The rearranged chain carries TRBV27 and TRBJ1-2, and TRBD1 matches 8 of the central bases. Sample: peripheral blood mononuclear cells (PBMCs), taken before the second cycle of nivolumab. The CDR3 sequence is CASSTEPGQDAYGYTF. The nucleotide sequence is TGTGCCAGCAGTACGGAACCGGGACAGGATGCCTATGGCTACACCTTC.